These 19 T cell receptor beta chains originate from one sample sequenced in a study of identical twins. TCRdb re-analysed the 5' RACE reads in MiXCR, keeping a single row per CDR3 protein. The sample records more than 200,000 distinct CDR3 sequences, around 15% being singletons. The material sequenced was memory (CD45RO+) T cells sorted from blood. All receptors come from a woman between 18 and 29 years old in good health.

This clonotype occurred a few times. The chain carries TRBV28 and TRBJ1-2; TRBD1 agrees at 8 bases. The germline V gene encodes CDR1 MDHEN and CDR2 SYDVKM. Unmatched junction bases numbered 3, after V lost 3 bases and J lost 6 bases. The length of the CDR3 is 13 residues. In DNA form, the CDR3 reads TGTGCCAGCAGTTTGGACAGGGAGGATGGCTACACCTTC. This sequence encodes CASSLDREDGYTF.

The chain has TRBV4-3 and TRBJ2-2; TRBD1 matches 7 bases. The germline gives CDR1 LGHNA, CDR2 YSLEER. V lost 4 bases, J lost 4 bases, and 6 bases stayed unmatched. CDR3 length: 15 amino acids. CDR3: CASSREGATTGELFF. The CDR3 DNA reads TGCGCCAGCAGCCGCGAGGGGGCGACCACCGGGGAGCTGTTTTTT.

In nucleotides, the CDR3 is TGTGCCAGCAGTGAATCGAAGACCCAGTACTTC. Protein sequence: CASSESKTQYF. The rearrangement uses TRBV2 and TRBJ2-5; no reliable D call. Trimming cost V 2 bases and J 6 bases, with 4 bases left between them. The CDR3 spans 11 residues. Germline V gene data show CDR1 as SNHLY and CDR2 as FYNNEI.

The table lists this clonotype with a few counts. This chain connects TRBV14 to TRBJ2-1; weak D call: TRBD2 (6 bases). Deletions cut 1 base from V and 12 bases from J, with 16 bases between. Germline V gene sequence: CDR1 SGHDN, CDR2 FVKESK. The CDR3 is 14 residues long. The CDR3, as DNA: TGTGCCAGCAGCCAAGGTGGTGGCGGGGTAGGGCAGTTCTTC. Its protein product is CASSQGGGGVGQFF.

This clonotype was seen a handful of times. The chain carries TRBV5-5 and TRBJ1-5; D not resolved. This CDR3 comprises 14 residues. Germline V lookup: CDR1 SGHKS, CDR2 YYEKEE (reference sequence). The V end was cut by 0 bases, the J end by 1 base, with 5 bases between. The CDR3 region has the DNA TGTGCCAGCAGCTTGGAACGGAGCAATCAGCCCCAGCATTTT. This translates into CASSLERSNQPQHF.

This clonotype occurred a few times. J is TRBJ2-2 and V is TRBV21-1; TRBD2, the table's D call, was not compared with the DNA. TRBV21-1 is marked as a pseudogene. The CDR3 is 16 residues long. CDR3 coding DNA: TGTGCCAGCAGCTGCCCTATGACTAGTCGGACCGGGGAGCTGTTTTTT. Protein product: CASSCPMTSRTGELFF.

The chain joins TRBV10-3 to TRBJ1-2; D uncertain. The ends were cut back, 4 bases at V and 6 bases at J, with 12 bases in the middle. This CDR3 is built from 13 residues. CDR1 and CDR2 (germline): ENHRY, SYGVKD. CDR3 loop: CAISVSGDNGYTF. CDR3 DNA sequence: TGTGCCATCAGTGTGTCAGGAGACAATGGCTACACCTTC.

The chain joins TRBV6-1 to TRBJ1-1, with 7 nucleotides matching TRBD1. The junction had 19 bases not matched to a gene; V was cut back by 7 bases and J by 2 bases. The CDR3 consists of 18 residues. Germline V gene sequence: CDR1 MNHNS, CDR2 SASEGT. This CDR3 reads CASTRARTGVDKNTEAFF. In DNA, the CDR3 is TGTGCCAGCACCAGAGCGAGGACAGGAGTTGACAAAAACACTGAAGCTTTCTTT.

The V and J genes are TRBV7-2 and TRBJ2-7; D ambiguous. The CDR3 spans 15 residues. The germline V and J ends were trimmed by 5 bases and 2 bases, with 16 bases remaining between them. The germline gives CDR1 SGHTA, CDR2 FQGNSA. CDR3 residues: CASSPFSGPTYEQYF. The CDR3 DNA reads as TGTGCCAGCAGCCCTTTCAGTGGACCGACCTACGAGCAGTACTTC.

The rearrangement uses TRBV27 and TRBJ1-6; no reliable D call. There are 15 residues in the CDR3. Germline V gene lookup returns CDR1 MNHEY and CDR2 SMNVEV (reference sequence). Trimming pared 3 bases from V and 0 bases from J, leaving 6 bases between. CDR3 in amino acids: CASSLRSSYNSPLHF. CDR3 nucleotide sequence: TGTGCCAGCAGTTTGAGAAGCTCCTATAATTCACCCCTCCACTTT.

This clonotype has more than one count but fewer than ten. The V and J genes are TRBV7-2 and TRBJ2-5; D is perhaps TRBD1 (6 bases). This CDR3 spans 14 amino acids. V lost 4 bases, J lost 4 bases, and 13 bases lay in between. Germline-derived CDR1 and CDR2 are SGHTA and FQGNSA. CDR3: CASSSGPGVETQYF. The CDR3 nucleotides read TGTGCCAGCAGCTCCGGGCCAGGGGTAGAGACCCAGTACTTC. Filled out from reference TRBV7-2 and TRBJ2-5, the complete variable domain reads GAGVSQSPSNKVTEKGKDVELRCDPISGHTALYWYRQSLGQGLEFLIYFQGNSAPDKSGLPSDRFSAERTGGSVSTLTIQRTQQEDSAVYLCASSSGPGVETQYFGPGTRLLVL.

This clonotype has more than one count but fewer than ten. This chain joins TRBV6-5 and TRBJ2-7; D perhaps matches TRBD2 (7 bases). Trimming shortened V by 2 bases and J by 5 bases, and 13 bases separated the two germline ends. The germline gives CDR1 MNHEY, CDR2 SVGAGI. This CDR3 contains 14 residues. CDR3 in amino acids: CASSYGGAANEQYF. The DNA for the CDR3 is TGTGCCAGCAGTTACGGGGGGGCGGCCAACGAGCAGTACTTC.

CDR3 coding DNA: TGCAGTGTTAAGGACCGGAGCCGTACTGAAGCTTTCTTT. It codes for CSVKDRSRTEAFF. V usage is TRBV20-1 and J usage is TRBJ1-1; D ambiguous. The V and J ends lost 7 bases and 5 bases respectively, with 17 bases between them. Germline CDR1 reads DFQATT; CDR2 reads SNEGSKA (reference sequence). CDR3 length: 13 amino acids.

This clonotype was observed a handful of times. The chain has TRBV20-1 and TRBJ2-2, with a possible D match to TRBD2 (5 bases). The CDR3 consists of 13 residues. The ends were cut back, 4 bases at V and 6 bases at J, with 12 bases in the middle. CDR1 DFQATT and CDR2 SNEGSKA come from the germline V gene (reference sequence). The CDR3 DNA reads as TGCAGTGCTACTTCGGTGGAGGCCGGGGAGCTGTTTTTT. Its translation is CSATSVEAGELFF.

This clonotype occurred a few times. The chain joins TRBV10-3 to TRBJ2-3; 11 positions agree with TRBD1. This CDR3 region has 15 residues. Germline V lookup: CDR1 ENHRY, CDR2 SYGVKD. The trim removed 4 bases at V and 3 bases at J, leaving 3 bases unmatched. The CDR3 spells CAISVGDRGTDTQYF. As DNA, the CDR3 is TGTGCCATCAGTGTGGGGGACAGGGGGACAGATACGCAGTATTTT.

V usage is TRBV12-3 or TRBV12-4 and J usage is TRBJ2-1; 11 bases are shared with TRBD2. The V and J ends lost 6 bases and 6 bases, in that order; junction bases with no gene match: 4. This CDR3 spans 14 amino acids. CDR3 DNA: TGTGCCAGCAGCAATAGCGGGAGGGCCAATGAGCAGTTCTTC. Translation: CASSNSGRANEQFF.

As to this clonotype: Being one base from a much bigger clone, this may be a read error. This chain connects TRBV20-1 to TRBJ2-1; either TRBD1 or TRBD2 may supply D (5 bases each). Germline CDR1 and CDR2: DFQATT and SNEGSKA (reference sequence). The CDR3 length is 14 residues. The V and J ends lost 0 bases and 8 bases respectively, with 14 bases between them. CDR3 amino acids: CSARDRLVGDEQFF. CDR3 in DNA: TGCAGTGCTAGAGATCGGCTAGTGGGGGATGAGCAGTTCTTC.

This clonotype was counted a few times. The chain has TRBV25-1 and TRBJ1-4, with D perhaps matching TRBD1 (5 bases). Trimming shortened V by 2 bases and J by 8 bases, and 15 bases separated the two germline ends. Germline V gene data show CDR1 as MGHDK and CDR2 as SYGVNS. The CDR3 runs 15 residues. The CDR3 loop is CASSEIGGAGEKLFF. The CDR3 region has the DNA TGTGCCAGCAGTGAAATCGGGGGTGCAGGAGAAAAACTGTTTTTT.

The J gene is TRBJ2-1, the V gene TRBV5-4; possible D gene TRBD1, 5 bases. V was pared by 0 bases and J by 0 bases, with 10 bases between. Germline V gene sequence: CDR1 SGHNT, CDR2 YYREEE (reference sequence). The CDR3 totals 16 residues. CDR3 nucleotides: TGTGCCAGCAGCTTGGGGGGCGCGAGCTCCTACAATGAGCAGTTCTTC. It encodes CASSLGGASSYNEQFF.